These 26 T cell receptor beta chains share one sample of origin, sequenced in a study of neurological immune-mediated disorders. TCRdb re-analysed the 5' RACE reads in MiXCR, keeping a single row per CDR3 protein. The data contain about 58,000 distinct CDR3 sequences, 3% to 4% of them seen just once; the ten biggest clones take up approximately 7.1%. Sample: PBMCs. Every receptor here comes from a woman in her fifties or sixties with multiple sclerosis.

This clonotype was counted at least ten times. The chain links TRBV7-6 to TRBJ2-7; weak D call: TRBD2 (6 bases). Germline-derived CDR1 and CDR2 are SGHVS and FNYEAQ. V lost 5 bases to trimming and J lost 3 bases, with 17 bases between them. This CDR3 is 15 amino acids long. CDR3 sequence (DNA): TGTGCCAGCAGCGTTGGGACTTTCAACGTCTACGAGCAGTACTTC. Translation: CASSVGTFNVYEQYF.

This clonotype showed up many times. V usage is TRBV25-1 and J usage is TRBJ2-1, with TRBD1 matching 11 bases. J lost 8 bases, V lost 4 bases, and 19 bases had no gene match. The germline V gene encodes CDR1 MGHDK and CDR2 SYGVNS. This CDR3 is built from 19 residues. The DNA for the CDR3 is TGTGCCAGCAGTGCTAGGACAGGGGGCGTTTTAGCGGGAAGTCATGAGCAGTTCTTC. It translates to CASSARTGGVLAGSHEQFF.

This clonotype was detected many times. The rearrangement uses TRBV11-2 and TRBJ2-3, with 7 bases fitting TRBD2. Losses at the gene ends were 6 bases for V and 2 bases for J; bases not matched to a gene: 8. CDR3 length: 15 residues. Germline-derived CDR1 and CDR2 are SGHAT and FQNNGV. CDR3 sequence (DNA): TGTGCCAGCAGTCCCCTAGCGGAGTCCACAGATACGCAGTATTTT. It is translated as CASSPLAESTDTQYF.

Many counts were recorded for this clonotype. The chain is built from TRBV11-3 and TRBJ2-2; 7 nucleotides match TRBD1. V was clipped by 1 base and J by 3 bases; unmatched bases: 2. The germline V gene encodes CDR1 SGHNT and CDR2 YENEEA. This CDR3 has 15 residues. The CDR3 DNA is TGTGCCAGCAGCTTAGTAGGACAGGACACCGGGGAGCTGTTTTTT. Amino acid sequence: CASSLVGQDTGELFF.

This clonotype has at least ten counts. The chain couples TRBV5-8 to TRBJ1-1, with D unresolved. This CDR3 spans 11 amino acids. CDR1 is SGHTS, CDR2 YDEGEE, per germline. V was cut by 1 base and J by 7 bases, with 5 bases left in between. The CDR3 protein is CASSLYLEAFF. Written as DNA, the CDR3 is TGTGCCAGCAGCTTGTACCTTGAAGCTTTCTTT.

This clonotype was counted at least ten times. This rearrangement joins TRBV6-2 or TRBV6-3 to TRBJ2-1; TRBD2 matches at 7 bases. The CDR3 has 16 amino acids. Germline V gene lookup returns CDR1 MNHEY and CDR2 SVGEGT. The junction had 11 bases not matched to a gene; V was cut back by 7 bases and J by 2 bases. Here the CDR3 DNA reads TGTGCCAGCAACGGCGGGCGGGGGAGCACCTACAATGAGCAGTTCTTC. Protein product: CASNGGRGSTYNEQFF.

This clonotype was seen at least ten times. The chain recombines TRBV6-5 with TRBJ1-4; 7 bases are shared with TRBD1. Germline V CDR1 and CDR2: MNHEY, SVGAGI. This CDR3 has 13 amino acids. V was pared by 10 bases and J by 4 bases, with 6 bases of the junction left unmatched. DNA for the CDR3: TGTGCCACAAAGGGACAGATTAATGAAAAACTGTTTTTT. Amino acid sequence: CATKGQINEKLFF.

This clonotype came up a few times. This chain connects TRBV3-1 to TRBJ1-1, with D perhaps matching TRBD1 (5 bases). The CDR3 consists of 18 residues. Trimming took 4 bases from V and 1 from J, leaving 22 bases between them. CDR1 LGHDT and CDR2 YNNKEL come from the germline V gene (reference sequence). The DNA for the CDR3 is TGTGCCAGCAGCCCCTACCCCCGGGCAGGGATCGGGAACACTGAAGCTTTCTTT. Translating it yields CASSPYPRAGIGNTEAFF.

The table lists this clonotype with many counts. This chain links TRBV5-6 with TRBJ1-4; D not certain. There are 14 residues in the CDR3. In germline, CDR1 is SGHDT, CDR2 YYEEEE. V dropped 2 bases and J dropped 3 bases, with 8 bases sitting between them. CDR3 sequence (DNA): TGTGCCAGCAGCTTCGGGAGACCTAATGAAAAACTGTTTTTT. Its protein product is CASSFGRPNEKLFF.

There are many counts of this clonotype. V gene TRBV5-1 combines with J gene TRBJ2-1; no firm D call. V gave up 3 bases and J gave up 1 base, with 8 bases separating them. CDR3 length equals 14 residues. Germline-derived CDR1 and CDR2 are SGHRS and YFSETQ. CDR3 sequence: CASSSPQSYNEQFF. CDR3 nucleotides: TGCGCCAGCAGCTCCCCACAATCCTACAATGAGCAGTTCTTC.

This clonotype was seen ten or more times. The gene calls are TRBV7-9 and TRBJ2-7; D might be TRBD1 (6 bases). V shed 5 bases and J shed 7 bases, with 18 bases lying between them. The CDR3 length is 14 residues. Germline V gives CDR1 SEHNR, CDR2 FQNEAQ (reference sequence). CDR3 loop: CASSPRRGLGEQYF. DNA for the CDR3: TGTGCCAGCAGCCCCCGCAGGGGCTTAGGGGAGCAGTACTTC.

This clonotype came up many times. This sequence joins TRBV5-1 and TRBJ2-2; D is undetermined. In germline, CDR1 is SGHRS, CDR2 YFSETQ. The V end was cut by 5 bases, the J end by 2 bases, with 13 bases between. This CDR3 spans 15 amino acids. The CDR3 nucleotides are TGCGCCAGCAGTCCCGGCCTTCCTAACACCGGGGAGCTGTTTTTT. Its translation is CASSPGLPNTGELFF.

This clonotype has at least ten counts. The chain's CDR3 is CASSLQRTGSETQYF. In DNA, the CDR3 is TGTGCCAGCAGCTTACAAAGGACAGGCTCAGAGACCCAGTACTTC. V and J are TRBV11-2 and TRBJ2-5, with 7 bases aligning to TRBD1. Looked up from germline, CDR1 is SGHAT and CDR2 is FQNNGV. This CDR3 is built from 15 residues. The junction had 7 bases not matched to a gene; V was cut back by 2 bases and J by 4 bases.

The chain recombines TRBV2 with TRBJ2-7, with 8 bases that match TRBD1. Germline V gives CDR1 SNHLY, CDR2 FYNNEI. J lost 3 bases, V lost 8 bases, and 12 bases had no gene match. CDR3 length equals 15 residues. CDR3 loop: CASARDRGPFYEQYF. The CDR3 region has the DNA TGTGCCAGCGCTCGAGACAGGGGTCCTTTCTACGAGCAGTACTTC.

In this sample, this clonotype turned up many times. This chain connects TRBV3-1 to TRBJ1-6, with a weak D call TRBD1 (5 bases). The CDR3 sequence is 15 residues long. The V gene lost 6 bases and the J gene lost 3 bases, with 12 bases spanning the gap. CDR1 is LGHDT, CDR2 YNNKEL, per germline (reference sequence). This CDR3 is CASRKTEIYNSPLHF. For the CDR3, the DNA is TGTGCCAGCAGGAAGACAGAAATCTATAATTCACCCCTCCACTTT.

At least ten counts were recorded for this clonotype. CDR3 residues: CASSVGNYGYTF. DNA for the CDR3: TGTGCCAGCAGCGTAGGAAACTATGGCTACACCTTC. V usage is TRBV9 and J usage is TRBJ1-2; D is uncertain. The V gene's germline CDR1 is SGDLS and CDR2 YYNGEE. V lost 0 bases to trimming and J lost 2 bases, with 2 bases between them. The CDR3 has 12 amino acids.

There are many counts of this clonotype. V gene TRBV20-1 combines with J gene TRBJ1-1, with 7 bases lining up with TRBD1. The CDR3 runs 14 residues. The junction had 6 bases not matched to a gene; V was cut back by 3 bases and J by 2 bases. From germline, CDR1 is DFQATT and CDR2 SNEGSKA (reference sequence). As DNA, the CDR3 is TGCAGTGCTAGTCGAACAGGGGCCAACACTGAAGCTTTCTTT. Its translation: CSASRTGANTEAFF.

This clonotype was counted only a few times. The gene calls are TRBV28 and TRBJ2-3; the D is unclear. The CDR3 totals 13 residues. Germline CDR1 MDHEN, CDR2 SYDVKM. The V gene lost 5 bases and the J gene lost 1 base, with 7 bases spanning the gap. CDR3 sequence: CASSVTGTDTQYF. DNA of the CDR3: TGTGCCAGCAGTGTTACAGGCACAGATACGCAGTATTTT. Looking up the rest from reference TRBV28 and TRBJ2-3 gives the full variable domain: DVKVTQSSRYLVKRTGEKVFLECVQDMDHENMFWYRQDPGLGLRLIYFSYDVKMKEKGDIPEGYSVSREKKERFSLILESASTNQTSMYLCASSVTGTDTQYFGPGTRLTVL.

The chain has TRBV9 and TRBJ2-7; possibly TRBD1 or TRBD2 for D (6 bases each). V shed 2 bases and J shed 1 base, with 10 bases lying between them. CDR3 size: 14 residues. CDR1 SGDLS and CDR2 YYNGEE come from the germline V gene. The CDR3 DNA reads as TGTGCCAGCAGCGTGGAGGGGGAGTCCTACGAGCAGTACTTC. It encodes CASSVEGESYEQYF.

In its sample, this clonotype was seen many times. The CDR3 DNA reads as TGTGCCAGCAGCAGTTTCTGGAGCACAGATACGCAGTATTTT. It is translated as CASSSFWSTDTQYF. The J gene is TRBJ2-3, the V gene TRBV7-2; no clear D. The V end lost 5 bases, the J end lost 0 bases, and 9 bases lay between the germline ends. There are 14 residues in the CDR3. Germline CDR1 is SGHTA and CDR2 is FQGNSA.

As regards this clonotype: The conserved phenylalanine or tryptophan is not found at the CDR3 terminus, so this likely reflects a read error. The genes are TRBV18 and TRBJ2-7; D gene unclear. The V gene lost 2 bases and the J gene lost 2 bases, with 1 base spanning the gap. The CDR3 runs 11 residues. Per the germline V gene, CDR1 is KGHSH and CDR2 is LQKENI. This chain's CDR3 is CASSPAYEQYL. CDR3 nucleotides: TGTGCCAGCTCACCAGCCTACGAGCAGTACTTA.

This clonotype appeared many times. In DNA form, the CDR3 reads TGTGCCAGCAGTAAGACAGGGTTGAACTATGGCTACACCTTC. It yields the protein CASSKTGLNYGYTF. The chain couples TRBV2 to TRBJ1-2; 7 nucleotides align to TRBD1. Looked up from germline, CDR1 is SNHLY and CDR2 is FYNNEI. Trimming at V came to 5 bases and at J to 2 bases, leaving 5 bases not matched to a gene. The CDR3 runs to 14 residues. The variable domain in full, completed from reference TRBV2 and TRBJ1-2, reads EPEVTQTPSHQVTQMGQEVILRCVPISNHLYFYWYRQILGQKVEFLVSFYNNEISEKSEIFDDQFSVERPDGSNFTLKIRSTKLEDSAMYFCASSKTGLNYGYTFGSGTRLTVV.

This clonotype came up many times. In DNA, the CDR3 is TGCGCCAGCAGCCCCTCTGGGGCAGGGGGCTATAGAAAAGGCTACACCTTC. The encoded protein is CASSPSGAGGYRKGYTF. This chain connects TRBV5-1 to TRBJ1-2; TRBD1 matches 8 bases. Germline CDR1 SGHRS, CDR2 YFSETQ. V was clipped by 4 bases and J by 8 bases; unmatched bases: 19. The CDR3 sequence is 17 residues long.

This clonotype was counted ten times or more. The V gene is TRBV9, the J gene TRBJ2-1, with 7 positions matching TRBD1. The junction had 6 bases not matched to a gene; V was cut back by 0 bases and J by 6 bases. The CDR3 extends over 15 amino acids. Germline loops: CDR1 SGDLS, CDR2 YYNGEE. CDR3: CASSVGGQRGNEQFF. The CDR3 DNA reads TGTGCCAGCAGCGTAGGGGGACAGAGGGGCAATGAGCAGTTCTTC.

This clonotype was counted ten times or more. A read error may produce the germline difference seen at one junction end. The chain is built from TRBV7-7 and TRBJ2-1; D gene uncertain. The CDR3 loop spans 13 amino acids. The germline V gene encodes CDR1 SSHAT and CDR2 FNYEAQ (reference sequence). CDR3 in amino acids: CASSLNTYNEQFF. The DNA of the CDR3 is TGTGCTAGCAGTTTGAACACCTACAATGAGCAGTTCTTC. The variable domain in full, with the rest retrieved from reference TRBV7-7 and TRBJ2-1, is GAGVSQSPRYKVTKRGQDVTLRCDPISSHATLYWYQQALGQGPEFLTYFNYEAQPDKSGLPSDRFSAERPEGSISTLTIQRTEQRDSAMYRCASSLNTYNEQFFGPGTRLTVL.

This clonotype was counted many times. This rearrangement joins TRBV7-8 to TRBJ2-2; D unclear. V was clipped by 1 base and J by 1 base, with 10 bases between them. This CDR3 is built from 16 residues. The germline CDR1 and CDR2 sequences are SGHVS and FQNEAQ. The CDR3 here is CASSLGLGLNTGELFF. CDR3 DNA: TGTGCCAGCAGCTTAGGGCTAGGGCTGAACACCGGGGAGCTGTTTTTT.